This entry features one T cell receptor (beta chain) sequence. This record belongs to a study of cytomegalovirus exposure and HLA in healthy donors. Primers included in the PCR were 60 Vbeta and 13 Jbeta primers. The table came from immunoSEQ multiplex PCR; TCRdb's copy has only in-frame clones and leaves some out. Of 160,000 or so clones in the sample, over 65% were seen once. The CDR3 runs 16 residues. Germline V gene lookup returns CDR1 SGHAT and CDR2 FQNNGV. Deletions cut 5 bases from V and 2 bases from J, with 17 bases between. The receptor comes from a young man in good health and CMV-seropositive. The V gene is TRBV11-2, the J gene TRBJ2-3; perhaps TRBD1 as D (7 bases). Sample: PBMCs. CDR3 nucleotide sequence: TGTGCCAGCAGCCCCGGACTAAGGGGGCACACAGATACGCAGTATTTT. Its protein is CASSPGLRGHTDTQYF.